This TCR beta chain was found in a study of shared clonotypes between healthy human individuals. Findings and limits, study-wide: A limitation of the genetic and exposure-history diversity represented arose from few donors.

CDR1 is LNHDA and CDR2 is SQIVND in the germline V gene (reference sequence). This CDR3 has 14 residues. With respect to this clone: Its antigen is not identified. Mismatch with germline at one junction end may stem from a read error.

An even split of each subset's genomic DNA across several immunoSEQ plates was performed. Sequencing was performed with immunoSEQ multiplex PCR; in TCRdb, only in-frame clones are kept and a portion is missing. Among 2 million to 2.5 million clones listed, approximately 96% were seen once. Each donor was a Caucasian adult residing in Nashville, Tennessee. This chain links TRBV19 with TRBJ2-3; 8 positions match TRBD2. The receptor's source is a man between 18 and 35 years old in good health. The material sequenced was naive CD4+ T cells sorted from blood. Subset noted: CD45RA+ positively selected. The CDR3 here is CASRIAGSTDTQYF. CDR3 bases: TGTGCCAGTAGAATAGCGGGAAGCACAGATACGCAGTATTTT.